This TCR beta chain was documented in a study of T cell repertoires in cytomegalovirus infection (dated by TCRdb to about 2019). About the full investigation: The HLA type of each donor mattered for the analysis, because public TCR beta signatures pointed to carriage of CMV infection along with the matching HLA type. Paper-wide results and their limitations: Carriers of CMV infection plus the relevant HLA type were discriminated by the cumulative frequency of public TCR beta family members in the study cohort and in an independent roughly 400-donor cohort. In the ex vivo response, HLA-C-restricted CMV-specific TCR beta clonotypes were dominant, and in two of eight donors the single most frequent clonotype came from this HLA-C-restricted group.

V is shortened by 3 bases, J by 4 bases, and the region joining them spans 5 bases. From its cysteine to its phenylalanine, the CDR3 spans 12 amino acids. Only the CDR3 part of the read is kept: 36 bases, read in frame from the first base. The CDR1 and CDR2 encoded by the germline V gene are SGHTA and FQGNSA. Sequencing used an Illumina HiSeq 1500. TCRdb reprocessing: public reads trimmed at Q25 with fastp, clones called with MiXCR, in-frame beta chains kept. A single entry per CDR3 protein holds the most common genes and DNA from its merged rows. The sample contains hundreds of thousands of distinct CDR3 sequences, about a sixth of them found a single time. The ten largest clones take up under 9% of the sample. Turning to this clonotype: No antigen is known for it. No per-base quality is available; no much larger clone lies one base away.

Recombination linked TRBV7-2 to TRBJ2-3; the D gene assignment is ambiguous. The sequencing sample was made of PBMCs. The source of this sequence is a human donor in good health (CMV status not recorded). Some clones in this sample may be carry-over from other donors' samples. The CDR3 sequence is CASSFLADTQYF. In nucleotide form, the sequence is TGTGCCAGCAGCTTTTTGGCAGATACGCAGTATTTT.